The rows below give T cell receptor beta chains drawn from one sample of a study of T-cell memory formation after mild COVID-19. MiXCR, applied by TCRdb to the 5' RACE reads, yields one record per CDR3 protein. The table includes fewer than 450,000 distinct CDR3 sequences, over 20% detected once. Sequencing was done on a sample of PBMCs or a T cell subset sorted from them (not recorded which). Receptors originate from an adult woman who had mild COVID-19 (a few samples of this study predate the infection). Cell type and time point are not known. The CDR3 runs from the conserved cysteine through the conserved F or W. A D gene is named only where the DNA matches it firmly. Part of the rows lack a size; the others show once, few, many or a class for expanded clones.

CASRGLTSGNTIYF	TGTGCCAGCAGAGGACTCACCTCTGGAAACACCATATATTTT	.	.	TRBJ1-3	TRBV6-5
CASSQTSGGNTEAFF	TGCGCCAGCAGCCAGACCTCGGGGGGAAACACTGAAGCTTTCTTT	.	.	TRBJ1-1	TRBV4-1
CASSHLVNTEAFF	TGTGCCAGCAGCCACCTTGTGAACACTGAAGCTTTCTTT	.	.	TRBJ1-1	TRBV14
CAMAGATGNNEQFF	TGTGCCATGGCGGGGGCGACAGGGAACAATGAGCAGTTCTTC	.	.	TRBJ2-1	TRBV10-3
CSAAASRSEQFF	TGCAGTGCCGCTGCTAGCCGGTCTGAGCAGTTCTTC	.	.	TRBJ2-1	TRBV20-1
CASSSTTSPGTDTQYF	TGCGCCAGCAGCTCGACGACTAGTCCTGGCACAGATACGCAGTATTTT	few	.	TRBJ2-3	TRBV5-1
CASSGGRGAEAFF	TGTGCCAGCAGTGGGGGGAGGGGCGCTGAAGCTTTCTTT	.	.	TRBJ1-1	TRBV27
CASSRIAGGNYEQYF	TGTGCCAGTAGTCGTATAGCAGGGGGCAACTACGAGCAGTACTTC	.	TRBD1	TRBJ2-7	TRBV19
CASSSRSGRVNEQFF	TGTGCCAGCAGTTCCCGCTCCGGGAGGGTAAATGAGCAGTTCTTC	many	TRBD2	TRBJ2-1	TRBV28
CASSVWANNEQFF	TGTGCCAGCAGCGTATGGGCCAACAATGAGCAGTTCTTC	few	.	TRBJ2-1	TRBV9
CATRTSGTVNTEAFF	TGTGCCACCAGAACATCCGGGACAGTGAACACTGAAGCTTTCTTT	.	TRBD1	TRBJ1-1	TRBV24-1
CASSIEGTTRPTNEQFF	TGTGCCAGTAGTATAGAAGGGACAACTCGACCAACCAATGAGCAGTTCTTC	.	.	TRBJ2-1	TRBV19
CSARDLSTTGGEQFF	TGCAGTGCTAGAGACCTCTCCACGACAGGGGGTGAGCAGTTCTTC	few	TRBD1	TRBJ2-1	TRBV20-1
CASSRRAGLETQYF	TGTGCCAGCAGCAGACGGGCAGGTTTGGAGACCCAGTACTTC	.	.	TRBJ2-5	TRBV11-2
CASSHGTVTNEKLFF	TGCGCCAGCAGCCACGGGACAGTGACTAATGAAAAACTGTTTTTT	few	TRBD1	TRBJ1-4	TRBV4-1
CASSLGLAGGANEQFF	TGTGCCAGCAGCTTAGGACTAGCGGGAGGGGCTAATGAGCAGTTCTTC	.	TRBD2	TRBJ2-1	TRBV7-2
CASSLVFTGGEAAQYF	TGTGCCAGCAGCTTAGTTTTTACGGGGGGGGAGGCGGCCCAGTACTTC	many	TRBD2	TRBJ2-5	TRBV7-2
CASSEANSRGITEAFF	TGTGCCAGCAGTGAGGCCAACAGCCGGGGGATCACTGAAGCTTTCTTT	few	.	TRBJ1-1	TRBV6-1
CASMEGGLTEAFF	TGCGCCAGCATGGAGGGAGGTCTCACTGAAGCTTTCTTT	.	.	TRBJ1-1	TRBV5-1
CASSLTAGVTEAFF	TGCGCCAGCAGCTTGACCGCCGGGGTGACTGAAGCTTTCTTT	.	.	TRBJ1-1	TRBV5-1
CASGKGLESPLHF	TGTGCCAGCGGTAAAGGTTTGGAATCACCCCTCCACTTT	few	.	TRBJ1-6	TRBV6-6
CASSLTSGGAFNEQFF	TGTGCCAGCAGCCTGACTAGCGGGGGGGCTTTCAATGAGCAGTTCTTC	few	TRBD2	TRBJ2-1	TRBV6-2/TRBV6-3
CASSEPSSGGFTDTQYF	TGTGCCAGCAGCGAACCCTCTAGCGGGGGATTCACAGATACGCAGTATTTT	.	TRBD2	TRBJ2-3	TRBV2
CASSAGREPSYGYTF	TGTGCCAGCAGTGCGGGTAGGGAACCTAGCTATGGCTACACCTTC	.	.	TRBJ1-2	TRBV12-3/TRBV12-4
CASSLVAGGGTDTQYF	TGCGCCAGCAGCTTGGTAGCGGGAGGAGGAACAGATACGCAGTATTTT	many	TRBD2	TRBJ2-3	TRBV5-1
CASSLALLGGSSYNEQFF	TGTGCCAGCAGCTTAGCGCTTTTAGGGGGGAGCTCCTACAATGAGCAGTTCTTC	.	.	TRBJ2-1	TRBV7-9
CASSFQGSFYEQYF	TGTGCCAGCAGCTTCCAAGGGTCGTTCTACGAGCAGTACTTC	.	.	TRBJ2-7	TRBV5-6
CSVRRPGDHEQYF	TGCAGCGTCCGACGTCCGGGGGACCACGAGCAGTACTTC	.	.	TRBJ2-7	TRBV29-1
CASSQTVGYGYTF	TGTGCCAGCAGTCAGACCGTTGGCTATGGCTACACCTTC	.	.	TRBJ1-2	TRBV27
CATSGDSDTDTQYF	TGTGCCACCAGTGGGGACTCCGACACAGATACGCAGTATTTT	.	.	TRBJ2-3	TRBV24-1
CSAPGRVGGEQYF	TGCAGTGCCCCTGGACGGGTCGGAGGCGAGCAGTACTTC	.	.	TRBJ2-7	TRBV20-1
CASSLASTAQYF	TGTGCCAGCAGCTTAGCGTCTACAGCGCAGTATTTT	.	.	TRBJ2-3	TRBV7-2
CASSDGSRPQHF	TGCGCCAGCAGCGATGGGTCTCGTCCCCAGCATTTT	few	.	TRBJ1-5	TRBV10-1
CASSLHRDRASYEQYF	TGTGCCAGCAGCCTACACCGGGACAGAGCCTCCTACGAGCAGTACTTC	.	TRBD1	TRBJ2-7	TRBV3-1
CASSVGTDYGYTF	TGTGCCAGCAGCGTCGGAACTGACTATGGCTACACCTTC	few	.	TRBJ1-2	TRBV9
CASSQGTSGSYYEQYF	TGCGCCAGCAGCCAGGGGACTAGCGGGAGTTATTACGAGCAGTACTTC	few	TRBD2	TRBJ2-7	TRBV4-3
CAISESVSEQFF	TGTGCCATCAGTGAGTCCGTGAGTGAGCAGTTCTTC	few	.	TRBJ2-1	TRBV10-3
CSARVLRAHLYEQYF	TGCAGTGCTAGAGTCCTCAGGGCGCACCTTTACGAGCAGTACTTC	.	.	TRBJ2-7	TRBV20-1
CAISESACETGICGEQYF	TGTGCCATCAGTGAGTCAGCGTGCGAGACAGGGATATGTGGCGAGCAGTACTTC	few	TRBD1	TRBJ2-7	TRBV10-3
CASSELGGQETQYF	TGTGCCAGCAGTGAGCTGGGGGGGCAAGAGACCCAGTACTTC	few	TRBD2	TRBJ2-5	TRBV2